This T cell receptor beta chain was found in a study of T-cell reconstitution after alpha-beta-depleted transplantation in children. This clonotype was observed many times. Its cognate antigen is unknown. Unique molecular identifiers tagged the TCRbeta library. TCRdb ran MiXCR on the PCR reads and lists one entry per CDR3 protein. In the table there are around 250,000 distinct CDR3 sequences, roughly 8.2% of which are singletons. Study-wide points: It was newly produced T cells that mostly accounted for T-cell counts and diversity one year after transplant. Several patients had high TCRbeta diversity at day 60; it came from surviving recipient T cells and thymic progenitors. About two months after transplant, alpha-beta T cells reportedly came from several hundred expanded graft clones.

The CDR3 covers 14 residues. Trimming shortened V by 3 bases and J by 6 bases, and 12 bases separated the two germline ends. This chain joins TRBV12-3 or TRBV12-4 and TRBJ1-5; D is unresolved. Sequencing was performed on PBMCs, mostly from graft donor cells, taken 180 days after TCRalphabeta/CD19-depleted stem cell transplant. The source of this sequence is a male patient between 10 and 17 years old who had a stem cell transplant for acute lymphoblastic leukemia, so the T cells may come from the graft donor. CDR3 sequence (DNA): TGTGCCAGCAGTTTCGGACTGACGGGTCAGCCCCAGCATTTT. It yields the protein CASSFGLTGQPQHF.